Below, 26 T cell receptor beta chains from the same sample are listed, as sequenced in a study of T cells in localized non-small cell lung cancer. Sequencing used immunoSEQ multiplex PCR; TCRdb keeps in-frame clones, though not all of them. The data show more than 1,500 clones, roughly 21% seen once. The sample consisted of normal lung tissue next to the tumor, taken before any cancer treatment. These receptor sequences come from a man between 40 and 70 years old with stage III lung adenocarcinoma.

This clone is medium-sized within its sample. The chain has TRBV11-3 and TRBJ1-2, with 10 bases fitting TRBD1. V was clipped by 5 bases and J by 2 bases; unmatched bases: 8. CDR1 and CDR2 from the germline V gene are SGHNT and YENEEA. This CDR3 comprises 16 residues. CDR3 DNA: TGTGCCAGCAGCCAAGGGGGACAGGGGCAAAACTATGGCTACACCTTC. Its translation is CASSQGGQGQNYGYTF.

This clone was seen more than once but under ten times. The chain recombines TRBV30 with TRBJ2-5; tentative D call: TRBD2 (6 bases). Trimming took 5 bases from V and 5 from J, leaving 24 bases between them. Germline CDR1 and CDR2: GTSNPN and SVGIG (reference sequence). This CDR3 is 16 amino acids long. The CDR3 here is CAWEGLNSGGMETQYF. As DNA, the CDR3 is TGTGCCTGGGAGGGCCTTAATAGCGGAGGGATGGAGACCCAGTACTTC.

This clone was seen a few times. This sequence joins TRBV11-3 and TRBJ2-3; D is unclear. The ends were cut back, 5 bases at V and 4 bases at J, with 13 bases in the middle. The CDR3 has 14 residues. Germline V gene lookup returns CDR1 SGHNT and CDR2 YENEEA. In nucleotides, the CDR3 is TGTGCCAGCAGCGAACCCATACAGTCAGATACGCAGTATTTT. It specifies CASSEPIQSDTQYF.

V is TRBV15 and J is TRBJ2-5, with 10 bases aligning to TRBD1. This CDR3 contains 14 residues. Germline assignment: CDR1 LNHNV and CDR2 YYDKDF (reference sequence). The trim removed 3 bases at V and 5 bases at J, leaving 3 bases unmatched. CDR3 in DNA: TGTGCCACCAGCAGGGACAGGGGGTCGGAGACCCAGTACTTC. Its translation is CATSRDRGSETQYF.

The chain is built from TRBV4-1 and TRBJ1-2; D is possibly TRBD1 (6 bases). Germline V gives CDR1 MGHRA, CDR2 YSYEKL. The CDR3 consists of 15 residues. V was clipped by 1 base and J by 2 bases, with 11 bases between them. The CDR3 nucleotides are TGCGCCAGCAGCCAAGGGATAGGGGGGAACTATGGCTACACCTTC. It codes for CASSQGIGGNYGYTF.

This clone is medium-sized in the sample. The chain joins TRBV11-3 to TRBJ2-3; D is ambiguous. The CDR3 is made up of 14 amino acids. Deletions cut 6 bases from V and 0 bases from J, with 10 bases between. The V gene's germline CDR1 is SGHNT and CDR2 YENEEA. CDR3 region: CASRDSRSTDTQYF. Here the CDR3 DNA reads TGTGCCAGCAGAGACTCCCGGAGCACAGATACGCAGTATTTT.

Within the sample, this clone is medium-sized. The CDR3 here is CASSVGQGIDQKLFF. Written as DNA, the CDR3 is TGTGCCAGCAGCGTAGGCCAGGGGATCGATCAAAAACTGTTTTTT. The genes are TRBV9 and TRBJ1-4; D might be TRBD1 (6 bases). Trimming removed 0 bases from V and 9 bases from J, with 15 bases in between. The CDR3 sequence is 15 residues long. CDR1 and CDR2 from the germline V gene are SGDLS and YYNGEE.

Judged by abundance, this clone is medium-sized. The rearrangement uses TRBV11-3 and TRBJ1-5; 8 bases align to TRBD1. The CDR3 runs to 20 residues. Germline V gene lookup returns CDR1 SGHNT and CDR2 YENEEA. The junction had 22 bases not matched to a gene; V was cut back by 5 bases and J by 4 bases. The CDR3: CASSQLTGAPDLVSNQPQHF. Here the CDR3 DNA reads TGTGCCAGCAGCCAGTTGACAGGGGCTCCCGATTTGGTCTCTAATCAGCCCCAGCATTTT. Looking up the rest from reference TRBV11-3 and TRBJ1-5 gives the full variable domain: EAGVVQSPRYKIIEKKQPVAFWCNPISGHNTLYWYLQNLGQGPELLIRYENEEAVDDSQLPKDRFSAERLKGVDSTLKIQPAELGDSAVYLCASSQLTGAPDLVSNQPQHFGDGTRLSIL.

V gene TRBV10-2 combines with J gene TRBJ2-3; D not certain. CDR3 length: 13 amino acids. V was trimmed by 7 bases and J by 4 bases, leaving 12 bases between them. CDR1 is WSHSY and CDR2 is SAAADI in the germline V gene. DNA of the CDR3: TGCGCCAGCACTACTGGGTGGTCAGATACGCAGTATTTT. Encoded protein: CASTTGWSDTQYF.

The genes are TRBV7-5 and TRBJ1-6; the DNA was not compared with TRBD1, the D call given in the table. TRBV7-5 constitutes a pseudogene. This CDR3 is 14 amino acids long. The CDR3: CASSSGQANSPLHF. For the CDR3, the DNA is TGTGCCAGCAGCTCGGGACAGGCAAATTCACCCCTCCACTTT.

Within the sample, this clone is medium-sized. This sequence joins TRBV11-3 and TRBJ2-1, with a weak D call TRBD2 (5 bases). Germline assignment: CDR1 SGHNT and CDR2 YENEEA. V gave up 5 bases and J gave up 5 bases, with 13 bases separating them. This CDR3 comprises 14 residues. DNA for the CDR3: TGTGCCAGCAGCCGCCTACTCGGGGACAATGAGCAGTTCTTC. Protein sequence: CASSRLLGDNEQFF.

The chain recombines TRBV28 with TRBJ2-7; TRBD2 matches at 12 bases. Germline CDR1 is MDHEN and CDR2 is SYDVKM. The ends lost 4 bases at V and 2 bases at J; junction bases unmatched: 3. CDR3 length: 15 amino acids. DNA for the CDR3: TGTGCCAGCAGTTCTAGCGGGGGGGTAGCCTACGAGCAGTACTTC. It yields the protein CASSSSGGVAYEQYF.

This clone is judged large (0.1 to 1%). V and J are TRBV16 and TRBJ2-7, with D unresolved. CDR1 KGHSY and CDR2 FQNENV come from the germline V gene. The ends were cut back, 1 base at V and 5 bases at J, with 3 bases in the middle. This CDR3 comprises 11 residues. The CDR3 DNA sequence: TGTGCCAGCAGCCAATTTGACGAGCAGTACTTC. It is translated as CASSQFDEQYF.

The chain carries TRBV6-8 and TRBJ2-5; D might be TRBD1 or TRBD2, each matching 6 bases. V lost 6 bases and J lost 7, with 15 bases in between. Per the germline V gene, CDR1 is MNHGY and CDR2 is SAAAGT. CDR3 length: 13 residues. This chain's CDR3 is CASSSLGGRTQYF. The CDR3 DNA sequence: TGTGCCAGCAGCTCCCTTGGGGGGCGGACCCAGTACTTC.

In its sample, this clone was seen a few times. This sequence joins TRBV6-9 and TRBJ1-2, with D unresolved. V was trimmed by 6 bases and J by 4 bases, leaving 6 bases between them. Per germline, CDR1 MNHGY and CDR2 SVAAGI. The CDR3 runs to 11 residues. CDR3 in amino acids: CASRGSYGYTF. As DNA, the CDR3 is TGTGCCAGCAGGGGTAGCTATGGCTACACCTTC.

In this sample, this clone turned up a few times. The genes are TRBV15 and TRBJ2-3, with TRBD2 identical over 8 bases. The V gene's germline CDR1 is LNHNV and CDR2 YYDKDF (reference sequence). The CDR3 length is 15 residues. After removal of 1 base from V and 6 bases from J, the junction contained 6 bases not matched to a gene. The CDR3 is CATSRARGGVDTQYF. DNA for the CDR3: TGTGCCACCAGCAGAGCCCGGGGGGGCGTTGATACGCAGTATTTT.

The chain couples TRBV9 to TRBJ2-7; D remains unclear. Germline CDR1 SGDLS, CDR2 YYNGEE. This CDR3 spans 13 amino acids. V was pared by 5 bases and J by 2 bases, with 11 bases between. The CDR3 spells CASSEGPAYEQYF. The CDR3 nucleotides are TGTGCCAGCAGTGAAGGCCCCGCCTACGAGCAGTACTTC.

This clone is medium-sized within its sample. The rearrangement uses TRBV7-2 and TRBJ2-7, with 9 bases that match TRBD2. This CDR3 has 13 residues. The trim removed 5 bases at V and 7 bases at J, leaving 6 bases unmatched. CDR1 and CDR2 (germline): SGHTA, FQGNSA. As DNA, the CDR3 is TGTGCCAGCAGCAACGTAGCGGGGGTTGAGCAGTACTTC. Its translation: CASSNVAGVEQYF.

This clone showed up just a few times. This chain joins TRBV6-8 and TRBJ2-7; 8 bases match TRBD1. The germline V gene has CDR1 MNHGY and CDR2 SAAAGT. The CDR3 contains 14 residues. The V segment lost 5 bases and the J segment 4 bases; nucleotides outside the gene matches: 7. Here the CDR3 DNA reads TGTGCCAGCAGTCGTGGACAGGGCCCGTACGAGCAGTACTTC. Its translation: CASSRGQGPYEQYF.

This rearrangement joins TRBV4-1 to TRBJ1-2; 7 bases line up with TRBD1. CDR3 length: 16 amino acids. V lost 0 bases, J lost 5 bases, and 9 bases stayed unmatched. In germline, CDR1 is MGHRA, CDR2 YSYEKL. CDR3 in DNA: TGCGCCAGCAGCCAAGATCATCGGACAGGAACATATGGCTACACCTTC. Translating gives CASSQDHRTGTYGYTF.

This clone was detected a few times. The chain recombines TRBV7-8 with TRBJ2-5; D is ambiguous. Germline loops: CDR1 SGHVS, CDR2 FQNEAQ. V lost 1 base, J lost 5 bases, and 8 bases lay in between. There are 13 residues in the CDR3. DNA of the CDR3: TGTGCCAGCAGCTTAGGATACATGGAGACCCAGTACTTC. Protein: CASSLGYMETQYF. The whole variable domain, filled in from reference TRBV7-8 and TRBJ2-5, reads GAGVSQSPRYKVAKRGQDVALRCDPISGHVSLFWYQQALGQGPEFLTYFQNEAQLDKSGLPSDRFFAERPEGSVSTLKIQRTQQEDSAVYLCASSLGYMETQYFGPGTRLLVL.

This clone is deemed medium-sized. The genes are TRBV11-3 and TRBJ1-4; tentatively, D is TRBD1 (5 bases). The CDR3 has 15 amino acids. V gave up 3 bases and J gave up 6 bases, with 14 bases separating them. The germline V gene encodes CDR1 SGHNT and CDR2 YENEEA. This chain's CDR3 is CASSLSGTLYEKLFF. CDR3 nucleotide sequence: TGTGCCAGCAGCTTGTCCGGGACGCTCTATGAAAAACTGTTTTTT.

This clone rates as medium-sized. This rearrangement joins TRBV6-8 to TRBJ2-6, with D uncertain. The CDR3 runs 16 residues. With 6 bases removed from V and 0 bases from J, the gap between germline ends came to 12 bases. Germline V gives CDR1 MNHGY, CDR2 SAAAGT. CDR3 loop: CASRERVSSGANVLTF. Written as DNA, the CDR3 is TGTGCCAGCAGGGAAAGAGTGAGCTCTGGGGCCAACGTCCTGACTTTC.

This clone showed up just a few times. This chain uses TRBV6-8 with TRBJ2-2, with a weak D call TRBD1 (6 bases). Trimming shortened V by 6 bases and J by 1 base, and 12 bases separated the two germline ends. There are 15 residues in the CDR3. Germline values: CDR1 MNHGY, CDR2 SAAAGT. CDR3 coding DNA: TGTGCCAGCAGGAGGGACACACAGAACACCGGGGAGCTGTTTTTT. Translating it yields CASRRDTQNTGELFF.

The chain links TRBV18 to TRBJ2-7; 9 bases are a match to TRBD1. Germline CDR1 reads KGHSH; CDR2 reads LQKENI. V lost 2 bases, J lost 2 bases, and 1 base stayed unmatched. The CDR3 consists of 14 residues. The CDR3 region has the DNA TGTGCCAGCTCACCAAGACAGGGGGCCTACGAGCAGTACTTC. Protein: CASSPRQGAYEQYF.

By its share, this clone is large (0.1 to 1%). The chain combines TRBV10-3 with TRBJ1-5; tentatively, D is TRBD1 (6 bases). This CDR3 region has 14 residues. V lost 1 base and J lost 7, with 11 bases in between. Germline V lookup: CDR1 ENHRY, CDR2 SYGVKD. This CDR3 reads CAISELGGGQPQHF. CDR3 sequence (DNA): TGTGCCATCAGTGAGTTGGGGGGCGGGCAGCCCCAGCATTTT.